This TCR beta chain was documented in a study of blood T cell repertoires in COVID-19 (dated by TCRdb to the early 2020s). About the investigation overall: Collaborator samples came from the United States, Italy and Spain and covered acute and convalescent phases of COVID-19. The prospective study material was composed of cDNA or gDNA derived from T cells, B-cell-depleted T cells, or PBMCs. Deeply sampled blood TCRbeta repertoires from subjects exposed to, actively infected with, or recovered from COVID-19 were included in the dataset. The repertoires were released in a freely available public database intended as a resource for research on the immune response to SARS-CoV-2. Samples were obtained from the ongoing ImmuneRACE study (first 160 participants) and from about 1,300 subjects provided by 6 global collaborators. Sample metadata almost always included a de-identified subject ID, COVID-19 status, age in years and sex. Where available, HLA class I and class II types were obtained from metadata supplied by the sample provider rather than from assay-based typing. General findings and caveats noted by the study authors: Clinical and demographic metadata were provided uncurated, with the amount varying by source and participant.

The immunoSEQ Assay, a bias-controlled multiplex PCR, was used to amplify TCRbeta CDR3 regions from genomic DNA. In the paper's pipeline: The number of nucleated cells in each sample was estimated from the amplification of reference gene primers within the assay. Sequence reads were collapsed and filtered to measure the absolute abundance of every unique TCRbeta CDR3 rearrangement. For each sample, productive Simpson clonality was calculated as the square root of Simpson's diversity index across productive rearrangements. Held by TCRdb, this immuneACCESS table contains in-frame sequences only and omits some clones. Under half of the omission traces to an unresolved V gene where checked; the cause of the rest is unknown. The D gene and trimming were derived from the DNA, and the V and J assignments and clone size from that table. This sample gives a few hundred thousand clones in total; around 84% of them show up just once. Of the sample, 15% to 20% falls within the top ten clones.

Each collaborating institution followed its own protocols to collect whole blood in K2EDTA tubes. Collaborator samples were shipped for TCRbeta analysis as frozen whole blood, isolated PBMCs, or DNA extracted from either sample type. There are 14 amino acids in the CDR3, from cysteine to phenylalanine inclusive. The sequence is cut down to CDR3 DNA, 42 bases in frame from base 1. The germline V gene yields SGHNT for CDR1 and YENEEA for CDR2. The trim is 0 bases for V and 6 bases for J, with a gap of 6 bases between the germline ends. Regarding this clone: No cognate antigen has been identified for it. One base away there is no much larger clone; base qualities are not given.

Sequencing used peripheral blood. The sequence links TRBV11-3 to TRBJ1-6; the D gene assignment is ambiguous. This receptor was obtained from a woman older than 75 with active or convalescent COVID-19. The CDR3 region has the sequence CASSLEGFNSPLHF. The nucleotide sequence reads TGTGCCAGCAGCTTAGAGGGCTTTAATTCACCCCTCCACTTT.